The 26 T cell receptor beta chains below all came from one sample that was sequenced in a study of T-cell reconstitution after alpha-beta-depleted transplantation in children. Unique molecular identifiers were incorporated when the TCRbeta library was constructed. TCRdb reanalysed the PCR reads using MiXCR and keeps one entry per CDR3 protein. The repertoire holds roughly 200,000 distinct CDR3 sequences, roughly 14% seen once, with 13% in the top ten. The material sequenced was PBMCs from the stem cell graft donor, taken from the stem cell graft. The receptors were gathered from a human donor who donated a stem cell graft to a child with acute lymphoblastic leukemia.

This clonotype has ten or more counts. V gene TRBV6-1 combines with J gene TRBJ1-2, with 11 nucleotides matching TRBD1. The germline V gene has CDR1 MNHNS and CDR2 SASEGT. The CDR3 is 16 amino acids. V gave up 5 bases and J gave up 6 bases; unmatched junction bases: 11. The CDR3 coding sequence is TGTGCCAGCAGTCCAGGACAGGGGGCGACTGCCGATGGCTACACCTTC. This gives the protein CASSPGQGATADGYTF.

This clonotype was seen repeatedly, ten times or more. This chain connects TRBV5-1 to TRBJ2-5; tentative D call: TRBD1 (6 bases). There are 14 residues in the CDR3. The V end lost 4 bases, the J end lost 6 bases, and 16 bases lay between the germline ends. CDR1 is SGHRS, CDR2 YFSETQ, per germline. CDR3 DNA sequence: TGCGCCAGCAGCCAGGGGATTGGGGAAAAGACCCAGTACTTC. This gives the protein CASSQGIGEKTQYF.

Ten or more counts support this clonotype. The chain has TRBV5-1 and TRBJ1-3; D unclear. Germline CDR1 reads SGHRS; CDR2 reads YFSETQ. Deletions cut 0 bases from V and 5 bases from J, with 12 bases between. This CDR3 is built from 15 residues. The CDR3 loop reads CASSLESGRRNTIYF. The CDR3 coding sequence is TGCGCCAGCAGCTTGGAATCCGGGCGTCGAAACACCATATATTTT.

Worth noting for this clonotype: It may be a read error: a sequence one base away is much more abundant. J is TRBJ2-2 and V is TRBV6-5; D not resolved. CDR1 is MNHEY and CDR2 is SVGAGI in the germline V gene. The CDR3 loop spans 16 amino acids. The ends were cut back, 2 bases at V and 1 base at J, with 11 bases in the middle. The CDR3 nucleotides are TGTGCCAGCAGTTACCCCAGGACCAGGAACACCGGGGAGCTGTTTTTT. Its protein product is CASSYPRTRNTGELFF.

V and J are TRBV7-8 and TRBJ2-5; 10 bases line up with TRBD2. Trimming at V came to 3 bases and at J to 5 bases, leaving 6 bases not matched to a gene. The CDR3 has 15 residues. CDR1 is SGHVS and CDR2 is FQNEAQ in the germline V gene. In nucleotides, the CDR3 is TGTGCCAGCAGCTTTAAGCGGGAGGGTGGGGAGACCCAGTACTTC. It is translated as CASSFKREGGETQYF.

The chain joins TRBV27 to TRBJ2-2; D is perhaps TRBD1 or TRBD2 (6 bases each). The V end lost 5 bases, the J end lost 4 bases, and 17 bases lay between the germline ends. The CDR3 runs 16 residues. Germline-derived CDR1 and CDR2 are MNHEY and SMNVEV (reference sequence). This CDR3 is CASSAGGAFSTGELFF. The DNA for the CDR3 is TGTGCCAGCAGTGCCGGGGGCGCGTTTAGCACCGGGGAGCTGTTTTTT.

In its sample, this clonotype was seen a few times. The chain employs TRBV3-1 and TRBJ2-7; 11 bases line up with TRBD2. This CDR3 has 15 amino acids. After removal of 4 bases from V and 2 bases from J, the junction contained 4 bases not matched to a gene. CDR1 and CDR2 (germline): LGHDT, YNNKEL (reference sequence). Here the CDR3 reads CASSRWGLAAYEQYF. In DNA, the CDR3 is TGTGCCAGCAGCCGCTGGGGACTAGCGGCCTACGAGCAGTACTTC.

This clonotype was counted many times. V and J are TRBV29-1 and TRBJ2-3; the match to TRBD1 covers 7 bases. Losses at the gene ends were 6 bases for V and 2 bases for J; bases not matched to a gene: 5. Germline V CDR1 and CDR2: SQVTM, ANQGSEA. This CDR3 is built from 13 residues. The CDR3: CSVGTDFTDTQYF. The CDR3 nucleotides read TGCAGCGTCGGGACAGACTTCACAGATACGCAGTATTTT.

The chain carries TRBV5-1 and TRBJ2-5, with 11 bases matching TRBD1. With 4 bases clipped from V and 2 bases from J, the junction kept 4 bases outside the gene matches. CDR3 length: 15 amino acids. Germline assignment: CDR1 SGHRS and CDR2 YFSETQ. As DNA, the CDR3 is TGCGCCAGCAGCCCCGGGACAGGGGGACAAGAGACCCAGTACTTC. Its translation is CASSPGTGGQETQYF. Together with reference TRBV5-1 and TRBJ2-5, the CDR3 gives the full variable domain: KAGVTQTPRYLIKTRGQQVTLSCSPISGHRSVSWYQQTPGQGLQFLFEYFSETQRNKGNFPGRFSGRQFSNSRSEMNVSTLELGDSALYLCASSPGTGGQETQYFGPGTRLLVL.

The table lists this clonotype with many counts. This sequence joins TRBV30 and TRBJ1-2; D gene uncertain. The CDR3 sequence is 14 residues long. The V end was cut by 0 bases, the J end by 2 bases, with 10 bases between. The germline CDR1 and CDR2 sequences are GTSNPN and SVGIG (reference sequence). The DNA of the CDR3 is TGTGCCTGGAGTGTAGAGGAACGGAACTATGGCTACACCTTC. Translation: CAWSVEERNYGYTF.

The sample holds many counts of this clonotype. This rearrangement joins TRBV5-1 to TRBJ2-2; maybe TRBD1 (5 bases). Germline-derived CDR1 and CDR2 are SGHRS and YFSETQ. This CDR3 comprises 15 residues. V lost 2 bases and J 1 base, leaving 9 bases between the germline ends. The CDR3 loop is CASSFTQGNTGELFF. The CDR3 DNA sequence: TGCGCCAGCAGCTTCACCCAGGGGAACACCGGGGAGCTGTTTTTT.

This clonotype was observed at least ten times. The V call is TRBV9, the J call TRBJ1-1; the D is unclear. In germline, CDR1 is SGDLS, CDR2 YYNGEE. The V gene lost 0 bases and the J gene lost 5 bases, with 14 bases spanning the gap. The CDR3 is made up of 15 amino acids. The CDR3 is CASSVDPRPRTEAFF. The CDR3 nucleotides read TGTGCCAGCAGCGTAGATCCGAGACCAAGGACTGAAGCTTTCTTT.

This clonotype was found many times. V and J are TRBV12-3 or TRBV12-4 and TRBJ2-3, with D possibly matching TRBD2 (5 bases). The CDR3 extends over 14 amino acids. V lost 4 bases, J lost 1 base, and 9 bases lay in between. The CDR3 reads CASSSRAGTDTQYF. The CDR3 DNA is TGTGCCAGCAGTTCCAGAGCGGGCACAGATACGCAGTATTTT.

This clonotype occurred a few times. The rearrangement joins TRBV3-1 to TRBJ2-7; TRBD2 matches at 12 bases. Germline V gives CDR1 LGHDT, CDR2 YNNKEL (reference sequence). CDR3 length: 15 residues. V gave up 1 base and J gave up 7 bases; unmatched junction bases: 5. The CDR3 sequence: CASSQGTSGTGEQYF. The CDR3 region has the DNA TGTGCCAGCAGCCAAGGGACTAGCGGGACGGGAGAGCAGTACTTC.

The table lists this clonotype with many counts. The CDR3 sequence is CASSEALVGTEAFF. Here the CDR3 DNA reads TGTGCCAGCAGTGAGGCCCTAGTGGGAACTGAAGCTTTCTTT. The chain joins TRBV25-1 to TRBJ1-1; no reliable D call. V gave up 3 bases and J gave up 5 bases, with 13 bases separating them. Per germline, CDR1 MGHDK and CDR2 SYGVNS. The CDR3 is 14 residues long.

This clonotype was seen ten or more times. The gene calls are TRBV5-4 and TRBJ2-3; TRBD2 aligns across 9 bases. There are 17 residues in the CDR3. J was trimmed by 2 bases and V by 5 bases; bases with no gene match: 12. Per germline, CDR1 SGHNT and CDR2 YYREEE (reference sequence). In DNA form, the CDR3 reads TGTGCCAGCAGGTCCGATGGCGGGAGGGCAGCCACAGATACGCAGTATTTT. Protein: CASRSDGGRAATDTQYF.

There are many counts of this clonotype. V is TRBV5-6 and J is TRBJ2-3; D remains ambiguous. The CDR3 loop spans 17 amino acids. The V end was cut by 3 bases, the J end by 0 bases, with 17 bases between. Germline loops: CDR1 SGHDT, CDR2 YYEEEE. CDR3 sequence: CASSSGTSSTSTDTQYF. CDR3 bases: TGTGCCAGCAGCTCCGGAACCAGCTCAACTAGCACAGATACGCAGTATTTT.

This clonotype was detected ten times or more. The chain employs TRBV28 and TRBJ2-7; 7 bases are a match to TRBD2. The V segment lost 3 bases and the J segment 3 bases; nucleotides outside the gene matches: 8. CDR1 and CDR2 (germline): MDHEN, SYDVKM. This CDR3 has 15 residues. CDR3 DNA sequence: TGTGCCAGCAGTTTTCCCCGGGAGGAGGGCTACGAGCAGTACTTC. Its translation: CASSFPREEGYEQYF. Full variable domain (missing parts from reference TRBV28 and TRBJ2-7): DVKVTQSSRYLVKRTGEKVFLECVQDMDHENMFWYRQDPGLGLRLIYFSYDVKMKEKGDIPEGYSVSREKKERFSLILESASTNQTSMYLCASSFPREEGYEQYFGPGTRLTVT.

This clonotype was detected many times. J is TRBJ1-5 and V is TRBV5-1; no clear D gene. Germline V gene sequence: CDR1 SGHRS, CDR2 YFSETQ. Trimming took off 0 bases at V and 2 bases at J, with 3 bases between the two ends. The CDR3 is 13 amino acids. In DNA form, the CDR3 reads TGCGCCAGCAGCTTGGACGGCAATCAGCCCCAGCATTTT. Protein sequence: CASSLDGNQPQHF.

This clonotype was recorded many times. This chain joins TRBV15 and TRBJ2-1, with D tentatively TRBD2 (6 bases). Trimming shortened V by 1 base and J by 5 bases, and 12 bases separated the two germline ends. Germline CDR1 LNHNV, CDR2 YYDKDF (reference sequence). The CDR3 has 15 residues. The CDR3 reads CATSRASGLHNEQFF. In nucleotides, the CDR3 is TGTGCCACCAGCAGAGCTTCGGGACTTCACAATGAGCAGTTCTTC.

The genes are TRBV20-1 and TRBJ1-5; no reliable D call. Germline lookup yields CDR1 DFQATT and CDR2 SNEGSKA (reference sequence). The V gene lost 7 bases and the J gene lost 3 bases, with 19 bases spanning the gap. This CDR3 has 15 residues. The CDR3 coding sequence is TGCAGTGGCAGACCGGGAGGAGGTTACAATCAGCCCCAGCATTTT. Amino acids: CSGRPGGGYNQPQHF.

The chain carries TRBV11-2 and TRBJ1-1, with a tentative D call TRBD1 (5 bases). CDR1 and CDR2 from the germline V gene are SGHAT and FQNNGV. The CDR3 loop spans 12 amino acids. V lost 6 bases, J lost 1 base, and 6 bases lay in between. CDR3 sequence (DNA): TGTGCCAGCAGGGGGCAGAACACTGAAGCTTTCTTT. It encodes CASRGQNTEAFF.

This clonotype has just a few counts. The CDR3 region has the DNA TGTGCCAGCAGACTAAATCCGGGACACCTCTACGAGCAGTACTTC. It specifies CASRLNPGHLYEQYF. The chain has TRBV12-3 or TRBV12-4 and TRBJ2-7; weak D call: TRBD1 (6 bases). V gave up 6 bases and J gave up 3 bases, with 18 bases separating them. The CDR3 runs to 15 residues.

The rearrangement links TRBV2 to TRBJ1-1; D is ambiguous. Trimming stripped 7 bases from V and 0 bases from J, with 9 bases between. The CDR3 spans 13 residues. Germline CDR1 is SNHLY and CDR2 is FYNNEI. The CDR3 nucleotides read TGTGCCAGCACGAGAACACTGAACACTGAAGCTTTCTTT. This encodes CASTRTLNTEAFF. The full variable domain, rest sourced from reference TRBV2 and TRBJ1-1, is EPEVTQTPSHQVTQMGQEVILRCVPISNHLYFYWYRQILGQKVEFLVSFYNNEISEKSEIFDDQFSVERPDGSNFTLKIRSTKLEDSAMYFCASTRTLNTEAFFGQGTRLTVV.

This clonotype was seen a handful of times. The chain is built from TRBV6-5 and TRBJ1-5; D call uncertain. The CDR3 loop spans 17 amino acids. Trimming removed 4 bases from V and 0 bases from J, with 16 bases in between. Germline CDR1 and CDR2: MNHEY and SVGAGI. In DNA form, the CDR3 reads TGTGCCAGCAGTTTGACCAGGACCCGCTATAGCAATCAGCCCCAGCATTTT. Translated: CASSLTRTRYSNQPQHF.

This clonotype was observed at least ten times. The rearrangement joins TRBV29-1 to TRBJ2-3; 9 bases line up with TRBD2. The V gene end was trimmed by 4 bases and the J gene end by 2 bases; junction bases not matched to a gene: 7. Germline V lookup: CDR1 SQVTM, CDR2 ANQGSEA. The CDR3 spans 15 residues. CDR3 bases: TGCAGCGTTGCTATAGCGGGAGAAACCACAGATACGCAGTATTTT. It specifies CSVAIAGETTDTQYF.